This T cell receptor beta chain was documented in a study of CD8 T cells in Susac syndrome. Random hexamers were used to reverse transcribe the RNA input (about 0.5 to 1 ug). Amplification of TCR beta CDR3 across 54 Vbeta and 13 Jbeta was performed with immunoSEQ multiplex PCR. Each CDR3 protein gets one entry after TCRdb re-called the immunoSEQ multiplex PCR reads with MiXCR. This sample yields about 150,000 distinct CDR3 sequences, of which 95% are seen a single time; less than 0.085% belongs to the top ten. The authors carried out high-throughput sequencing of TCR beta. They applied it to CD8+ and CD4+ T cells obtained from blood. TEMRA cells were enriched by FACS, while CD8+ and CD4+ T cells were obtained through a negative isolation that was performed magnetically. Per the germline V gene, CDR1 is MNHEY and CDR2 is SMNVEV (reference sequence). The V end was cut by 4 bases, the J end by 2 bases, with 15 bases between. There are 15 residues in the CDR3.

The receptor was isolated from a human donor with Susac syndrome. Sequenced sample: CD4+ T cells from PBMCs. The chain uses TRBV27 and TRBJ2-7; D call uncertain. The CDR3 region has the DNA TGTGCCAGCAGTTGGCGAATAGCCGCCACCTACGAGCAGTACTTC. Protein: CASSWRIAATYEQYF.